The rows below give T cell receptor beta chains drawn from one sample of a study of shared clonotypes between healthy human individuals. Sequencing was performed with immunoSEQ multiplex PCR; in TCRdb, only in-frame clones are kept and a portion is missing. This repertoire shows about 2 million clones, approximately 94% found once; its top ten account for 1.2%. Sequencing used naive CD8+ T cells sorted from blood. These receptors were collected from a young man in good health. Both conserved end residues are part of each CDR3. The D gene is left open where the match is weak. The size of a clone is reported for some rows only, either as once, few or many, or as a class for expanded clones.

CDR3 length	D gene	V gene	clone size	J gene	CDR3 protein	CDR3 DNA
18	TRBD2	TRBV7-8	-	TRBJ2-3	CASSGPAGGRDGTDTQYF	TGTGCCAGCAGCGGCCCGGCTGGGGGGAGGGACGGCACAGATACGCAGTATTTT
16	TRBD2	TRBV5-4	-	TRBJ2-7	CASSSSTSVLLYEQYF	TGTGCCAGCAGCAGCTCTACTAGCGTCCTTTTGTACGAGCAGTACTTC
17	TRBD2	TRBV29-1	-	TRBJ2-3	CSVELGLATGETITQYF	TGCAGCGTTGAATTAGGACTAGCGACGGGGGAGACCATAACGCAGTATTTT
15	-	TRBV7-9	-	TRBJ2-7	CASSLVADYSPEQYF	TGTGCCAGCAGCTTAGTGGCCGACTATTCGCCCGAGCAGTACTTC
14	TRBD1	TRBV4-3	-	TRBJ1-2	CASSGQGSGYGYTF	TGCGCCAGCAGCGGACAGGGGTCTGGCTATGGCTACACCTTC
15	TRBD1	TRBV19	-	TRBJ1-5	CASSAYLGQRQPQHF	TGTGCCAGTAGTGCGTACTTGGGACAGAGGCAGCCCCAGCATTTT
16	-	TRBV4-1	-	TRBJ1-2	CASSYETTAINYGYTF	TGCGCCAGCAGCTACGAAACGACAGCTATTAACTATGGCTACACCTTC
14	-	TRBV27	-	TRBJ2-7	CASSFSRQIYEQYF	TGTGCCAGCAGTTTCTCGAGACAGATCTACGAGCAGTACTTC
15	-	TRBV6-1	-	TRBJ2-7	CASRELGRTPYEQYF	TGTGCCAGCAGGGAGTTGGGACGAACTCCCTACGAGCAGTACTTC
13	-	TRBV7-9	-	TRBJ2-5	CASSLVRKETQYF	TGTGCCAGCAGCTTAGTCAGGAAAGAGACCCAGTACTTC
12	-	TRBV6-6	-	TRBJ2-5	CASSYSGETQYF	TGTGCCAGCAGTTACTCTGGAGAGACCCAGTACTTC
19	-	TRBV14	-	TRBJ1-5	CASSHGSGALLYSNQPQHF	TGTGCCAGCAGCCATGGTTCTGGGGCCCTACTTTATAGCAATCAGCCCCAGCATTTT
13	-	TRBV29-1	-	TRBJ1-1	CSVGTAMNTEAFF	TGCAGCGTTGGAACCGCGATGAACACTGAAGCTTTCTTT
14	TRBD1	TRBV27	-	TRBJ1-5	CASTGQGSNQPQHF	TGTGCCAGCACTGGACAGGGTAGCAATCAGCCCCAGCATTTT
14	-	TRBV7-2	-	TRBJ2-7	CASSFWAGNYEQYF	TGTGCCAGCAGCTTTTGGGCAGGGAACTACGAGCAGTACTTC
14	-	TRBV6-5	-	TRBJ1-6	CASSYQDSSTPLHF	TGTGCCAGCAGTTACCAGGACAGTTCTACACCCCTCCACTTT
15	TRBD2	TRBV19	-	TRBJ2-7	CASSITSGIYYEQYF	TGTGCCAGTAGTATTACTAGCGGGATTTACTACGAGCAGTACTTC
14	-	TRBV4-1	-	TRBJ2-1	CASSQALFNNEQFF	TGCGCCAGCAGCCAAGCTCTCTTCAACAATGAGCAGTTCTTC
15	-	TRBV11-2	-	TRBJ1-2	CASSLGARVAVGYTF	TGTGCCAGCAGCTTAGGCGCCAGGGTTGCTGTCGGCTACACCTTC
16	TRBD2	TRBV11-2	once	TRBJ2-5	CASSLAGLAAQETQYF	TGTGCCAGCAGCCTTGCGGGACTAGCGGCTCAAGAGACCCAGTACTTC
13	-	TRBV4-1	once	TRBJ2-1	CASSHGVGNEQFF	TGCGCCAGCAGCCACGGGGTAGGCAATGAGCAGTTCTTC
12	-	TRBV6-5	-	TRBJ1-2	CASSFGGDGYTF	TGTGCCAGCAGTTTCGGAGGTGATGGCTACACCTTC
13	-	TRBV30	-	TRBJ1-1	CAWRDWGDTEAFF	TGTGCCTGGAGGGACTGGGGGGACACTGAAGCTTTCTTT
13	-	TRBV10-1	-	TRBJ2-1	CASSPLAGNEQFF	TGCGCCAGCAGTCCCCTAGCCGGCAATGAGCAGTTCTTC
14	-	TRBV18	-	TRBJ2-7	CASSPPYLSYEQYF	TGTGCCAGCTCACCACCATATTTGTCCTACGAGCAGTACTTC
11	-	TRBV27	-	TRBJ2-1	CASTSGNEQFF	TGTGCCAGCACCTCGGGCAATGAGCAGTTCTTC
16	-	TRBV14	-	TRBJ2-3	CASSQDWGSSPDTQYF	TGTGCCAGCAGCCAAGATTGGGGTTCGAGTCCAGATACGCAGTATTTT
13	-	TRBV27	few	TRBJ2-7	CASSPSAWGEQYF	TGTGCCAGCAGTCCCTCGGCATGGGGGGAGCAGTACTTC
14	-	TRBV11-2	-	TRBJ1-1	CASSLSLGGTEAFF	TGTGCCAGCAGCTTGAGTTTGGGTGGCACTGAAGCTTTCTTT